The present entry profiles one T cell receptor (beta chain) with its context. Ten or more counts support this clonotype. This receptor's antigen is unknown. No qualities accompany the bases; no much larger clone lies one base away. The CDR1 and CDR2 encoded by the germline V gene are KGHDR and SFDVKD. Trimming leaves V shorter by 3 bases and J shorter by 7 bases, with the junction holding 7 bases beyond the gene matches. From cysteine to phenylalanine, the CDR3 is 14 amino acids long. The sequence is cut down to CDR3 DNA, 42 bases in frame from base 1. These data come from a study of T cells in Graves' hyperthyroidism and ophthalmopathy (dated by TCRdb to about 2019). With respect to the entire study: Peripheral blood samples were taken at the time of initial diagnosis, prior to any treatment. The approximately 90 discovery patients were divided at random into training and test sets in a 7:3 ratio. Thyroid tissue and blood T-cell repertoires from more than 5 Graves' hyperthyroidism patients were also compared in the study. An independent validation cohort of around 19 hyperthyroidism patients and about 16 patients who later progressed to ophthalmopathy tested prospective prediction of ophthalmopathy. After blood sampling, hyperthyroidism patients were treated with methimazole at a starting dose of 30 mg daily, and ophthalmopathy patients were treated with high-dose intravenous methylprednisolone. TCR V-J signatures able to tell the groups apart were searched for in a discovery cohort of 95 to 100 patients, of whom 43 had Graves' ophthalmopathy and about 60 had stable Graves' hyperthyroidism. TCR Vbeta CDR3 sequencing of 140 or so peripheral blood samples (43 ophthalmopathy, approximately 80 hyperthyroidism and roughly 17 progressor patients) is reported in the paper.

The TCR beta CDR3 regions were amplified from the RNA transcripts. The first round of RT-PCR for the TCR CDR3 was performed with the HTBI primer set and the Qiagen OneStep RT-PCR kit. The libraries were constructed in a second round of multiplex PCR and then size-selected and purified. Paired-end sequencing of the libraries was performed with 100 bp reads on an Illumina HiSeq2000. The published analysis was carried out like this. SOAPnuke was used to process the raw data, removing reads that contained adapters or uncalled bases, had a mean Phred below 15, or lacked an exact match to the constant primer or identifier. High-quality paired reads were merged using COPE v1.2.5, and each unique nucleotide sequence was defined as a clonotype. MiTCR v1.1 was used to align clonotypes to the IMGT TRBV, TRBD and TRBJ reference segments. Only V-J combinations with frequency above 0.0001, covering about 99% of repertoires, were analysed. The TCS score was defined as F50 (clonal expansion) divided by E x V (chaos), with BLOSUM62-based TCRdist calculated between CDR3 peptides within each V-J. Welch's t-statistics and random forest reduced fewer than 550 V-J features to fewer than 15, which were used in a naive Bayes classifier (R e1071). Through fastp at Q25 and MiXCR, TCRdb rebuilt clones from the public reads, retaining in-frame beta chains. Records with the same CDR3 protein are collapsed into one entry carrying the most frequent genes and DNA. V and J calls and clone size were set by TCRdb, not the authors. The sample table shows 600,000 or so distinct CDR3 sequences, and about 14% are seen once. The biggest ten clones account for around an eighth of the sample.

The paper as a whole reports these results and caveats: In validation, the model predicted progression to ophthalmopathy with roughly 66% sensitivity and approximately 78% specificity, a median of about 6.7 months before onset. Most expanded thyroid clonotypes (frequency above 0.001) were also found in blood, which suggests that blood repertoires may mirror thyroid immune responses. No statistical method was used to set the sample size in advance, and investigators knew the group allocation. Ophthalmopathy was separated from stable hyperthyroidism by a 13 V-J signature model, with around 90% sensitivity and about 81% specificity obtained in cross-validation and 80%/75% obtained in testing.

Ophthalmopathy patients had moderately to severely active disease, with a Clinical Activity Score of 3 or more, a NOSPECS grade of 4 or more, and a disease duration of less than 3 months. Patients with uncontrolled infections, other autoimmune diseases, pregnancy or lactation were excluded. Diagnoses relied on clinical symptoms, serum thyroxine and TRAb, thyroid ultrasound and orbital computed tomography. PBMCs were separated from roughly 10 ml of fresh peripheral blood using Ficoll-Paque density gradient centrifugation. Total RNA was extracted using Trizol reagent, and RNA quality was assessed on an Agilent 2100 Bioanalyzer.

The chain is encoded by TRBV24-1 joined to TRBJ1-2; 7 central nucleotides agree with TRBD1. This receptor was identified in a woman in her fifties or sixties with Graves' ophthalmopathy. Material: blood. The CDR3 is CATSDGRGRPGYTF. In nucleotides, the sequence is TGTGCCACCAGTGATGGTAGGGGGCGGCCTGGCTACACCTTC.